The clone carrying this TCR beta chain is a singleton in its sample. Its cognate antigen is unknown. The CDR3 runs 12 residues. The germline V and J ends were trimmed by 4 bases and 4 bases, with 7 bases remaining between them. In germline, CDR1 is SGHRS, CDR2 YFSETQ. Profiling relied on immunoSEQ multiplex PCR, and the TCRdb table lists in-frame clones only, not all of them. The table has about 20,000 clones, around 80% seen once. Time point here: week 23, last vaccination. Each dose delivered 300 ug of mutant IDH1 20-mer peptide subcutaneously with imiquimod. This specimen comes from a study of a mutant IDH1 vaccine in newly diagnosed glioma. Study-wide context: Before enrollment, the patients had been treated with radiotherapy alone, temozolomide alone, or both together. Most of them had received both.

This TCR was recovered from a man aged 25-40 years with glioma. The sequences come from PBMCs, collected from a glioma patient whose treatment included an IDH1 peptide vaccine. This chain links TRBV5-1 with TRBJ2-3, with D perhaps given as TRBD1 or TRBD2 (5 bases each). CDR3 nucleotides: TGCGCCAGCAGCGGGACGGCAGATACGCAGTATTTT. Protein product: CASSGTADTQYF.